This is a list of T cell receptor beta chains from one sample in a study of T cells in Graves' hyperthyroidism and ophthalmopathy. TCRdb re-analysed the multiplex PCR reads in MiXCR, keeping a single row per CDR3 protein. The sample has about 210,000 distinct CDR3 sequences, approximately 17% seen once. The sequencing input was blood. The receptors stem from a man aged 50 or older with Graves' hyperthyroidism. Each CDR3 is given with its conserved first and last residue. The order of the fields is clone size, V gene, J gene, D gene, CDR3 protein, CDR3 DNA. D genes are given only for firm matches. Clone size appears in some rows only: once, few, many, or a class for an expanded clone.

abundance: -
v_gene: TRBV7-2
j_gene: TRBJ2-1
d_gene: TRBD2
CDR3aa: CASSTTGIAGGRDNEQFF
CDR3nt: TGTGCCAGCAGCACCACAGGGATAGCGGGGGGGCGGGACAATGAGCAGTTCTTC

abundance: many
v_gene: TRBV7-9
j_gene: TRBJ2-1
d_gene: TRBD1
CDR3aa: CASSPRNRGPSNEQFF
CDR3nt: TGTGCCAGCAGCCCAAGAAACAGGGGGCCTAGCAATGAGCAGTTCTTC

abundance: -
v_gene: TRBV30
j_gene: TRBJ1-5
d_gene: -
CDR3aa: CAWSTVGPQHF
CDR3nt: TGTGCCTGGAGTACTGTAGGGCCCCAGCATTTT

abundance: few
v_gene: TRBV27
j_gene: TRBJ2-6
d_gene: -
CDR3aa: CASSPLGTDSGANVLTF
CDR3nt: TGTGCCAGCAGCCCCCTGGGGACTGACTCTGGGGCCAACGTCCTGACTTTC

abundance: many
v_gene: TRBV6-2/TRBV6-3
j_gene: TRBJ1-1
d_gene: -
CDR3aa: CASSYQYRRFDTEAFF
CDR3nt: TGTGCCAGCAGTTACCAGTACAGGCGATTTGACACTGAAGCTTTCTTT

abundance: once
v_gene: TRBV5-4
j_gene: TRBJ2-3
d_gene: -
CDR3aa: CASSLELGSLEQYF
CDR3nt: TGTGCCAGCAGCTTGGAGTTAGGGAGTCTAGAGCAGTATTTT

abundance: few
v_gene: TRBV9
j_gene: TRBJ2-7
d_gene: -
CDR3aa: CASSVAPGLSYEQYF
CDR3nt: TGTGCCAGCAGCGTCGCCCCGGGACTCTCCTACGAGCAGTACTTC

abundance: many
v_gene: TRBV30
j_gene: TRBJ2-1
d_gene: TRBD2
CDR3aa: CAWSPGLGYNEQFF
CDR3nt: TGTGCCTGGAGTCCGGGACTAGGGTACAATGAGCAGTTCTTC

abundance: few
v_gene: TRBV12-3/TRBV12-4
j_gene: TRBJ2-1
d_gene: -
CDR3aa: CASTETGNEQFF
CDR3nt: TGTGCCAGCACGGAGACAGGCAATGAGCAGTTCTTC

abundance: many
v_gene: TRBV28
j_gene: TRBJ1-2
d_gene: -
CDR3aa: CASNVPGQLSGYTF
CDR3nt: TGTGCCAGCAACGTTCCGGGACAATTGAGTGGCTACACCTTC

abundance: many
v_gene: TRBV6-1
j_gene: TRBJ2-7
d_gene: TRBD1
CDR3aa: CASSEGTGGIYEQYF
CDR3nt: TGTGCCAGCAGTGAAGGGACAGGGGGGATATACGAGCAGTACTTC

abundance: many
v_gene: TRBV14
j_gene: TRBJ2-1
d_gene: TRBD2
CDR3aa: CASSQGGGSYNEQFF
CDR3nt: TGTGCCAGCAGCCAGGGGGGAGGGTCCTACAATGAGCAGTTCTTC

abundance: many
v_gene: TRBV11-3
j_gene: TRBJ1-1
d_gene: -
CDR3aa: CASSLKSISNTEAFF
CDR3nt: TGTGCCAGCAGCTTAAAGTCCATTTCGAACACTGAAGCTTTCTTT

abundance: -
v_gene: TRBV5-1
j_gene: TRBJ2-5
d_gene: -
CDR3aa: CASSLVAGGTQETQYF
CDR3nt: TGCGCCAGCAGCTTGGTGGCAGGGGGGACCCAAGAGACCCAGTACTTC

abundance: -
v_gene: TRBV7-9
j_gene: TRBJ2-5
d_gene: -
CDR3aa: CASTPGLPQETQYF
CDR3nt: TGTGCCAGCACCCCGGGATTACCGCAAGAGACCCAGTACTTC

abundance: many
v_gene: TRBV27
j_gene: TRBJ2-3
d_gene: -
CDR3aa: CASRGLEALTDTQYF
CDR3nt: TGTGCCAGCAGGGGACTTGAGGCTCTCACAGATACGCAGTATTTT

abundance: many
v_gene: TRBV7-3
j_gene: TRBJ2-6
d_gene: -
CDR3aa: CASSSPVGAPGANVLTF
CDR3nt: TGTGCCAGCAGCTCACCCGTGGGTGCACCTGGGGCCAACGTCCTGACTTTC

abundance: -
v_gene: TRBV5-4
j_gene: TRBJ1-2
d_gene: -
CDR3aa: CASSFGGSRGYTF
CDR3nt: TGTGCCAGCAGCTTTGGGGGAAGTCGTGGCTACACCTTC

abundance: -
v_gene: TRBV19
j_gene: TRBJ2-7
d_gene: TRBD2
CDR3aa: CASSTMAGGSISYEQYF
CDR3nt: TGTGCCAGTTCCACTATGGCGGGAGGCTCCATCTCCTACGAGCAGTACTTC

abundance: many
v_gene: TRBV28
j_gene: TRBJ2-2
d_gene: TRBD2
CDR3aa: CASSPFGRANTGELFF
CDR3nt: TGTGCCAGCAGTCCTTTCGGGAGGGCGAACACCGGGGAGCTGTTTTTT

abundance: -
v_gene: TRBV4-1
j_gene: TRBJ2-5
d_gene: -
CDR3aa: CASSQEPGRLETQYF
CDR3nt: TGCGCCAGCAGCCAAGAGCCAGGGAGGTTAGAGACCCAGTACTTC

abundance: few
v_gene: TRBV6-1
j_gene: TRBJ2-1
d_gene: TRBD1
CDR3aa: CASSEDRGSSSVQFF
CDR3nt: TGTGCCAGCAGTGAGGACAGGGGAAGCAGCTCGGTGCAGTTCTTC

abundance: many
v_gene: TRBV13
j_gene: TRBJ1-2
d_gene: -
CDR3aa: CASSLMGNRGYTF
CDR3nt: TGTGCCAGCAGCTTAATGGGGAATAGAGGCTACACCTTC

abundance: many
v_gene: TRBV7-8
j_gene: TRBJ2-1
d_gene: TRBD2
CDR3aa: CASSRGLAGEQFF
CDR3nt: TGTGCCAGCAGTAGAGGACTAGCAGGTGAGCAGTTCTTC

abundance: -
v_gene: TRBV7-3
j_gene: TRBJ2-1
d_gene: -
CDR3aa: CASSLMNNEQFF
CDR3nt: TGTGCCAGCAGCTTAATGAATAATGAGCAGTTCTTC

abundance: -
v_gene: TRBV4-3
j_gene: TRBJ2-1
d_gene: -
CDR3aa: CASSQDETVGWGEQFF
CDR3nt: TGCGCCAGCAGCCAAGATGAGACAGTGGGTTGGGGTGAGCAGTTCTTC

abundance: many
v_gene: TRBV11-2
j_gene: TRBJ2-2
d_gene: -
CDR3aa: CASSLYPNTGELFF
CDR3nt: TGTGCCAGCAGCTTATATCCGAACACCGGGGAGCTGTTTTTT

abundance: -
v_gene: TRBV28
j_gene: TRBJ1-4
d_gene: TRBD1
CDR3aa: CASSPPGQLNEKLFF
CDR3nt: TGTGCCAGCAGTCCCCCGGGACAGCTTAATGAAAAACTGTTTTTT

abundance: -
v_gene: TRBV11-2
j_gene: TRBJ1-6
d_gene: -
CDR3aa: CASSLGRVNSPLHF
CDR3nt: TGTGCCAGCAGCTTAGGACGGGTTAATTCACCCCTCCACTTT

abundance: -
v_gene: TRBV28
j_gene: TRBJ2-7
d_gene: TRBD1
CDR3aa: CASSSSSGQGPTGPYEQYF
CDR3nt: TGTGCCAGCAGTTCCTCCTCGGGACAGGGACCAACAGGACCCTACGAGCAGTACTTC

abundance: many
v_gene: TRBV30
j_gene: TRBJ1-5
d_gene: -
CDR3aa: CACKGSSNQPQHF
CDR3nt: TGTGCCTGTAAAGGGTCAAGCAATCAGCCCCAGCATTTT

abundance: few
v_gene: TRBV6-4
j_gene: TRBJ2-1
d_gene: -
CDR3aa: CASSDSSENEQFF
CDR3nt: TGTGCCAGCAGTGACTCTTCGGAAAATGAGCAGTTCTTC

abundance: -
v_gene: TRBV3-1
j_gene: TRBJ2-3
d_gene: TRBD1
CDR3aa: CASKGQQSTDTQYF
CDR3nt: TGTGCCAGCAAGGGACAGCAAAGCACAGATACGCAGTATTTT

abundance: many
v_gene: TRBV29-1
j_gene: TRBJ1-2
d_gene: -
CDR3aa: CSVGTRNYGYTF
CDR3nt: TGCAGCGTTGGGACCCGAAACTATGGCTACACCTTC

abundance: many
v_gene: TRBV5-1
j_gene: TRBJ1-5
d_gene: TRBD1
CDR3aa: CASSPTGGRQPQHF
CDR3nt: TGCGCCAGCAGCCCGACAGGGGGAAGGCAGCCCCAGCATTTT

abundance: -
v_gene: TRBV7-4
j_gene: TRBJ2-1
d_gene: -
CDR3aa: CASSLLRGRPGLIPPEQFF
CDR3nt: TGTGCCAGTAGCTTATTAAGGGGGCGACCGGGACTCATTCCCCCAGAGCAGTTCTTC

abundance: many
v_gene: TRBV20-1
j_gene: TRBJ2-7
d_gene: TRBD2
CDR3aa: CSARDWTSGTYEQYF
CDR3nt: TGCAGTGCTAGAGATTGGACTAGCGGGACCTACGAGCAGTACTTC

abundance: many
v_gene: TRBV20-1
j_gene: TRBJ1-5
d_gene: -
CDR3aa: CSVGESNQPQHF
CDR3nt: TGCAGTGTTGGGGAAAGCAATCAGCCCCAGCATTTT

abundance: many
v_gene: TRBV20-1
j_gene: TRBJ1-1
d_gene: -
CDR3aa: CSAWWDTEAFF
CDR3nt: TGCAGTGCTTGGTGGGACACTGAAGCTTTCTTT

abundance: many
v_gene: TRBV7-2
j_gene: TRBJ2-3
d_gene: TRBD2
CDR3aa: CASSPHRTSGRAFRIDTQYF
CDR3nt: TGTGCCAGCAGCCCCCATCGGACTAGCGGGAGGGCCTTTCGTATAGATACGCAGTATTTT

abundance: many
v_gene: TRBV28
j_gene: TRBJ2-1
d_gene: TRBD2
CDR3aa: CASSFPSGKYNEQFF
CDR3nt: TGTGCCAGCAGTTTCCCTAGCGGGAAGTACAATGAGCAGTTCTTC

abundance: many
v_gene: TRBV6-5
j_gene: TRBJ2-2
d_gene: -
CDR3aa: CASSYQNTGELFF
CDR3nt: TGTGCCAGCAGTTACCAGAACACCGGGGAGCTGTTTTTT

abundance: few
v_gene: TRBV11-3
j_gene: TRBJ2-1
d_gene: TRBD2
CDR3aa: CASSPRAGGFNEQFF
CDR3nt: TGTGCCAGCAGCCCCCGAGCGGGAGGGTTCAATGAGCAGTTCTTC

abundance: many
v_gene: TRBV12-3/TRBV12-4
j_gene: TRBJ2-1
d_gene: -
CDR3aa: CASSNDWNEQFF
CDR3nt: TGTGCCAGCAGCAATGACTGGAATGAGCAGTTCTTC

abundance: many
v_gene: TRBV20-1
j_gene: TRBJ2-5
d_gene: TRBD1
CDR3aa: CSAQETGGQETQYF
CDR3nt: TGCAGTGCCCAAGAGACAGGGGGGCAAGAGACCCAGTACTTC

abundance: many
v_gene: TRBV5-1
j_gene: TRBJ1-2
d_gene: -
CDR3aa: CASSPREGNYGYTF
CDR3nt: TGCGCCAGCAGCCCGCGGGAGGGGAATTATGGCTACACCTTC

abundance: many
v_gene: TRBV5-1
j_gene: TRBJ1-1
d_gene: -
CDR3aa: CASKGGVGNTEAFF
CDR3nt: TGCGCCAGCAAGGGGGGCGTGGGGAACACTGAAGCTTTCTTT

abundance: -
v_gene: TRBV6-1
j_gene: TRBJ2-1
d_gene: TRBD2
CDR3aa: CASSYRPASGPYNEQFF
CDR3nt: TGTGCCAGCAGTTACCGCCCGGCTAGCGGACCATACAATGAGCAGTTCTTC

abundance: -
v_gene: TRBV5-1
j_gene: TRBJ2-2
d_gene: -
CDR3aa: CASSWRGTGELFF
CDR3nt: TGCGCCAGCAGCTGGAGAGGCACCGGGGAGCTGTTTTTT

abundance: few
v_gene: TRBV15
j_gene: TRBJ2-2
d_gene: TRBD2
CDR3aa: CATSRDWGGSESGELFF
CDR3nt: TGTGCCACCAGCAGAGATTGGGGGGGGAGCGAAAGCGGGGAGCTGTTTTTT

abundance: many
v_gene: TRBV2
j_gene: TRBJ2-7
d_gene: TRBD2
CDR3aa: CASSEGTRIMYEQYF
CDR3nt: TGTGCCAGCAGTGAGGGGACTAGGATTATGTACGAGCAGTACTTC

abundance: once
v_gene: TRBV12-5
j_gene: TRBJ2-2
d_gene: -
CDR3aa: CASGSGGQRWGAGELFF
CDR3nt: TGTGCTAGTGGATCAGGGGGGCAGCGATGGGGGGCCGGGGAGCTGTTTTTT

abundance: many
v_gene: TRBV12-3/TRBV12-4
j_gene: TRBJ2-1
d_gene: TRBD2
CDR3aa: CASSTRLAIHNEQFF
CDR3nt: TGTGCCAGCAGCACGAGACTAGCAATCCACAATGAGCAGTTCTTC

abundance: many
v_gene: TRBV6-1
j_gene: TRBJ1-4
d_gene: -
CDR3aa: CASRVTATNEKLFF
CDR3nt: TGTGCCAGCAGGGTGACAGCAACTAATGAAAAACTGTTTTTT

abundance: -
v_gene: TRBV20-1
j_gene: TRBJ2-2
d_gene: -
CDR3aa: CSARPSVTGELFF
CDR3nt: TGCAGTGCTAGACCTAGCGTCACCGGGGAGCTGTTTTTT

abundance: many
v_gene: TRBV7-9
j_gene: TRBJ2-4
d_gene: TRBD2
CDR3aa: CASSLGGSGMNIQYF
CDR3nt: TGTGCCAGCAGCTTGGGAGGGAGCGGGATGAACATTCAGTACTTC

abundance: few
v_gene: TRBV2
j_gene: TRBJ2-1
d_gene: -
CDR3aa: CASRAGRGQGSYNEQFF
CDR3nt: TGTGCCAGCAGGGCCGGCAGGGGTCAAGGGTCCTACAATGAGCAGTTCTTC